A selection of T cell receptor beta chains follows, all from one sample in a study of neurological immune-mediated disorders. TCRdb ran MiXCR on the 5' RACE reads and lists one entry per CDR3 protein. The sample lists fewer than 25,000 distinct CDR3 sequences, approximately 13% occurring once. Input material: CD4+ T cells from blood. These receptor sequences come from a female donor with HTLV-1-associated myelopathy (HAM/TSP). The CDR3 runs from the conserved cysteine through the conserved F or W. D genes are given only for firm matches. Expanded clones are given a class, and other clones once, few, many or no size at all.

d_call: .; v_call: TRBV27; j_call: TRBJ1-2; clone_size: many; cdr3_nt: TGTGCCAGCAGTTTATCGACGACAGCTTTGTATGGCTACACCTTC; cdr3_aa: CASSLSTTALYGYTF
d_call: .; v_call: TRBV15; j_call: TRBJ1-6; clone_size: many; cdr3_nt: TGTGCCACCAGCAGAGATTTTCCCTCTGGAACCTCACCCCTCCACTTT; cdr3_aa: CATSRDFPSGTSPLHF
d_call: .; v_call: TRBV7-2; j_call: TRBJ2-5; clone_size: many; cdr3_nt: TGTGCCAGCAGCTTTTCGAGGTCAAATGGGGACAAGACCCAGTACTTC; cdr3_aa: CASSFSRSNGDKTQYF
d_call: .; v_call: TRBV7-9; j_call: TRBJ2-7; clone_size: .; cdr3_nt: TGTGCCAGCAGCCAGGGGACAGCGGGCAGGTACGAGCAGTACTTC; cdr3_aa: CASSQGTAGRYEQYF
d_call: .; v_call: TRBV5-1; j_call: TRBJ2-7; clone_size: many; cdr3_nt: TGCGCCAGCAGCCCAAGCGGGACAGCGGACACCTACGAGCAGTACTTC; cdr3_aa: CASSPSGTADTYEQYF
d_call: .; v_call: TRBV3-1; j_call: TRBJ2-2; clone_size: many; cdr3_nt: TGTGCCAGCAGCCAAGGGGGGGCCGGGGAGCTGTTTTTT; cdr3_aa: CASSQGGAGELFF
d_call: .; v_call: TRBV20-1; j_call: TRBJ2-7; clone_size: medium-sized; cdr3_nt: TGCAGTGCTAACCGGGACTCCACCTACGAGCAGTACTTC; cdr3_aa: CSANRDSTYEQYF
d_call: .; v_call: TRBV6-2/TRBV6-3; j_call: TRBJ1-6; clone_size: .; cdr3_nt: TGTGCCAGCAGTCCGTCCCTCTACAGGGTGCCAAATTCACCCCTCCACTTT; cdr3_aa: CASSPSLYRVPNSPLHF
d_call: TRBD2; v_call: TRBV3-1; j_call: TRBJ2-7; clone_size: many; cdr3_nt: TGTGCCAGCAGCCGTACTAGCGGGGGTGATTACGAGCAGTACTTC; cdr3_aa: CASSRTSGGDYEQYF
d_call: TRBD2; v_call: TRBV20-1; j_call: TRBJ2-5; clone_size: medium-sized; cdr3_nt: TGCAGTGCTACGGGACTAGCGGAGGAGACCCAGTACTTC; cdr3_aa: CSATGLAEETQYF
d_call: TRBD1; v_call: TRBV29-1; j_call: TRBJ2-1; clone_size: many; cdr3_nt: TGCAGCGTCGCGGACAGGGAAGGTGAGCAGTTCTTC; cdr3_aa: CSVADREGEQFF
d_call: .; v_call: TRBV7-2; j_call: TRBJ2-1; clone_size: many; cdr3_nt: TGTGCCAGCAGTCGGGGACCGGAGGGTATCGATGAGCAGTTCTTC; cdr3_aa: CASSRGPEGIDEQFF
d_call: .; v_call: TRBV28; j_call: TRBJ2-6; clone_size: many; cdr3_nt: TGTGCCAGCAGTCCCCCCGGACAGCCGTCTGGGGCCAACGTCCTGACTTTC; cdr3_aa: CASSPPGQPSGANVLTF
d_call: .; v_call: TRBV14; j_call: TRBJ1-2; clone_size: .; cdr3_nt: TGTGCCAGCAGCCAAACGCCCGCATATGGCTACACCTTC; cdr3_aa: CASSQTPAYGYTF
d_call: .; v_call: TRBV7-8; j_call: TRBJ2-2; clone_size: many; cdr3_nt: TGTGCCAGCAGCTTAGCGGGAGGGAACACCGGGGAGCTGTTTTTT; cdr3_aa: CASSLAGGNTGELFF
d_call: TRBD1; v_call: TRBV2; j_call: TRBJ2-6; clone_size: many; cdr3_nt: TGTGCCAGCAGTGTCGAGGCAGGGGGAAATGCTGGGGCCAACGTCCTGACTTTC; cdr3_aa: CASSVEAGGNAGANVLTF
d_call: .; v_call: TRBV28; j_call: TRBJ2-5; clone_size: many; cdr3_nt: TGTGCCAGCAGTTTAGGCAGGCTAGAGACCCAGTACTTC; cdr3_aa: CASSLGRLETQYF
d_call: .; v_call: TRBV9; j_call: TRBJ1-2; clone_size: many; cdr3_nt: TGTGCCAGCAGCGTTAGGGGGAAGAACTATGGCTACACCTTC; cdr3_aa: CASSVRGKNYGYTF
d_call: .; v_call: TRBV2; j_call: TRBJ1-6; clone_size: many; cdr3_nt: TGTGCCAGCAGTGATACGGGGGCGGGTACACCCCTCCACTTT; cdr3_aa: CASSDTGAGTPLHF
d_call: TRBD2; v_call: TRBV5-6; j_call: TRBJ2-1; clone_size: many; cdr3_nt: TGTGCCAGCAGCCCGATGGGGGGGTCCGGTTACAATGAGCAGTTCTTC; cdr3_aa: CASSPMGGSGYNEQFF
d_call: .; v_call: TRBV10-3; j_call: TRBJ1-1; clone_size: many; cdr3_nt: TGTGCCATCAGCCCGACAGACACTGAAGCTTTCTTT; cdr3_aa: CAISPTDTEAFF